This TCR beta chain was captured by sequencing in a study of blood T cell repertoires in COVID-19 (dated by TCRdb to 2020 to 2021). Regarding the research as a whole: Collaborator samples came from the United States, Italy and Spain and covered acute and convalescent phases of COVID-19. The prospective study material was composed of cDNA or gDNA derived from T cells, B-cell-depleted T cells, or PBMCs. Subjects who had been exposed to COVID-19, were actively infected with it, or had recovered from it provided the deeply sampled blood TCRbeta repertoires that made up the dataset. A freely available public database, intended as a resource for researchers studying the immune response to SARS-CoV-2, is where the repertoires were released. The samples were drawn from two sources: the first 160 participants of the ongoing ImmuneRACE study, and 1,200 or so subjects contributed by 6 global collaborators. Nearly every sample came with metadata listing a de-identified subject ID, COVID-19 status, age in years and sex. Where HLA class I and class II types were available, the types were taken from metadata supplied by the sample provider, not from assay-based typing.

The paper as a whole reports these results and caveats: Clinical and demographic metadata were provided uncurated, with the amount varying by source and participant.

TCRbeta CDR3 regions were amplified from genomic DNA using the immunoSEQ Assay, a bias-controlled multiplex PCR. The study's processing was this. Nucleated cell counts per sample were estimated from amplification of reference gene primers within the assay. Sequence reads were collapsed and filtered to measure the absolute abundance of every unique TCRbeta CDR3 rearrangement. For each sample, productive Simpson clonality was calculated by taking the square root of Simpson's diversity index across productive rearrangements. TCRdb took over this immuneACCESS table, retaining in-frame rearrangements with V and J assigned. Such tables are incomplete; in checked studies, under half of the missing clones stem from an unresolved V gene, and the remainder is unexplained. V and J calls and clone size are those listed in that table; D and trimming were worked out from the DNA. Counted in this sample were around 250,000 clones; 70% to 90% of them appeared once. 0.65% to 0.8% of the sample belongs to the ten largest clones.

Each collaborating institution followed its own protocols to collect whole blood in K2EDTA tubes. Collaborator samples were shipped for TCRbeta analysis as frozen whole blood, isolated PBMCs, or DNA extracted from either sample type. Comment on this clone: Its specific antigen is unknown. Base-call qualities are not available, and no considerably larger clone is one nucleotide away.

Trimming costs V 5 bases and J 8 bases, and their ends lie 19 bases apart. Taken from the germline V gene, the CDR1 and CDR2 loops are SGHTA and FQGNSA. The CDR3 runs 15 amino acids, cysteine and phenylalanine included. This entry keeps only the CDR3 DNA: 45 bases, framed from base 1. Sequenced: peripheral blood. The chain is encoded by TRBV7-2 joined to TRBJ2-1; TRBD2 might be the D gene, on 5 matching bases. The sequence was collected from a human donor in a cohort sampled during active COVID-19. This receptor has the CDR3 CASSSPPLVGDEQFF. The nucleotide sequence reads as follows: TGTGCCAGCAGCAGCCCCCCACTAGTAGGCGATGAGCAGTTCTTC.